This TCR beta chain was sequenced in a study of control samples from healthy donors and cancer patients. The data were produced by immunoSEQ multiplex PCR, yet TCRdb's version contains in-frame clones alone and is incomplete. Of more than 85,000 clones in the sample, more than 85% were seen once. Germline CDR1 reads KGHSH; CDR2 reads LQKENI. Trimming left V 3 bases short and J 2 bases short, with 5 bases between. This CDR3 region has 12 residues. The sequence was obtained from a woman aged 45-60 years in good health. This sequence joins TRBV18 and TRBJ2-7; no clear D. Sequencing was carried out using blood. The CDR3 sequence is CASSPITYEQYF. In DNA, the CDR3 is TGTGCCAGCTCACCCATCACCTACGAGCAGTACTTC.